A selection of T cell receptor beta chains follows, all from one sample in a study of blood T cells in healthy people across ages. TCRdb re-called the 5' RACE reads through MiXCR, storing one row per CDR3 protein. The repertoire holds hundreds of thousands of distinct CDR3 sequences, with 50% to 65% as singletons. Material for sequencing was blood. The origin of the receptors is a man at least 80 years old in good health. Each CDR3 is given with its conserved first and last residue. D genes are given only for firm matches. The listing skips clone size in some rows; elsewhere it reads once, few, many or a size class.

clone_size: -; v_call: TRBV9; d_call: TRBD1; j_call: TRBJ1-1; cdr3_nt: TGTGCCAGCAGATCTTACAGGGGGATGAACACTGAAGCTTTCTTT; cdr3_aa: CASRSYRGMNTEAFF
clone_size: many; v_call: TRBV4-2; d_call: -; j_call: TRBJ2-1; cdr3_nt: TGTGCCAGCAGCCAAGAATGGGGGGATAGCTCCTACAATGAGCAGTTCTTC; cdr3_aa: CASSQEWGDSSYNEQFF
clone_size: -; v_call: TRBV29-1; d_call: TRBD2; j_call: TRBJ2-7; cdr3_nt: TGCAGCGCGGGGGGGGTTTACGAGCAGTACTTC; cdr3_aa: CSAGGVYEQYF
clone_size: -; v_call: TRBV27; d_call: TRBD2; j_call: TRBJ2-7; cdr3_nt: TGTGCCAGCAGTCTTCCGATAGCGGGAACCCCCTCCTACGAGCAGTACTTC; cdr3_aa: CASSLPIAGTPSYEQYF
clone_size: -; v_call: TRBV3-1; d_call: -; j_call: TRBJ2-6; cdr3_nt: TGTGCCAGCAGCCAAGGAGGGTTTGGGGGGAGGTCTGGGGCCAACGTCCTGACTTTC; cdr3_aa: CASSQGGFGGRSGANVLTF
clone_size: -; v_call: TRBV6-1; d_call: TRBD1; j_call: TRBJ2-5; cdr3_nt: TGTGCCAGCAGCCGACAGGGGTGGCAAGAGACCCAGTACTTC; cdr3_aa: CASSRQGWQETQYF
clone_size: -; v_call: TRBV5-1; d_call: TRBD1; j_call: TRBJ1-4; cdr3_nt: TGCGCCAGCAGCTTGGGGATCGGACAGGGGAAAGAAAAACTGTTTTTT; cdr3_aa: CASSLGIGQGKEKLFF
clone_size: few; v_call: TRBV3-1; d_call: -; j_call: TRBJ1-6; cdr3_nt: TGTGCCAGCAGCCAGCAGGGTTATAATTCACCCCTCCACTTT; cdr3_aa: CASSQQGYNSPLHF
clone_size: -; v_call: TRBV12-5; d_call: TRBD2; j_call: TRBJ2-1; cdr3_nt: TGTGCTAGTGGTTTGGTATTAGGCGGGAGCCTTGAGCAGTTCTTC; cdr3_aa: CASGLVLGGSLEQFF
clone_size: -; v_call: TRBV9; d_call: TRBD1; j_call: TRBJ2-5; cdr3_nt: TGTGCCAGCAGCGTAGGGTTGACAGGGCTCGAGGAGACCCAGTACTTC; cdr3_aa: CASSVGLTGLEETQYF
clone_size: -; v_call: TRBV29-1; d_call: TRBD2; j_call: TRBJ2-1; cdr3_nt: TGCAGCGTTGAAGCGAGCGGGAGGGTTGGGGAGCAGTTCTTC; cdr3_aa: CSVEASGRVGEQFF
clone_size: -; v_call: TRBV29-1; d_call: -; j_call: TRBJ1-2; cdr3_nt: TGCAGCGTTGAGGGGCAGGACTATGGCTACACCTTC; cdr3_aa: CSVEGQDYGYTF
clone_size: -; v_call: TRBV20-1; d_call: -; j_call: TRBJ2-3; cdr3_nt: TGCAGTGCTAGGCGGGCGGGAATAAGTAGCACAGATACGCAGTATTTT; cdr3_aa: CSARRAGISSTDTQYF
clone_size: -; v_call: TRBV20-1; d_call: -; j_call: TRBJ1-2; cdr3_nt: TGCAGTGCGGGCGACCTAGGGCAGCAGCGGAGGTATGGCTACACCTTC; cdr3_aa: CSAGDLGQQRRYGYTF
clone_size: many; v_call: TRBV29-1; d_call: -; j_call: TRBJ2-7; cdr3_nt: TGCAGCGTTGAGGAGGGCTACGAGCAGTACTTC; cdr3_aa: CSVEEGYEQYF
clone_size: -; v_call: TRBV7-2; d_call: -; j_call: TRBJ1-1; cdr3_nt: TGTGCCAGCAGCTTAGTAACACAGAAAGCCCGTGAAGCTTTCTTT; cdr3_aa: CASSLVTQKAREAFF
clone_size: -; v_call: TRBV5-6; d_call: -; j_call: TRBJ2-1; cdr3_nt: TGTGCCAGCAGCGTGACTGGCCTGTCGGGCAATGAGCAGTTCTTC; cdr3_aa: CASSVTGLSGNEQFF
clone_size: -; v_call: TRBV4-1; d_call: -; j_call: TRBJ1-5; cdr3_nt: TGCGCCAGCAGCCAAGTCCTAACCGGCAATCAGCCCCAGCATTTT; cdr3_aa: CASSQVLTGNQPQHF
clone_size: few; v_call: TRBV5-5; d_call: -; j_call: TRBJ1-1; cdr3_nt: TGTGCCAGCAGCTTGGAGGGTATGAACACTGAAGCTTTCTTT; cdr3_aa: CASSLEGMNTEAFF
clone_size: -; v_call: TRBV28; d_call: -; j_call: TRBJ2-5; cdr3_nt: TGTGCCAGCAGTTTGACGGGACTGAAAGAGACCCAGTACTTC; cdr3_aa: CASSLTGLKETQYF
clone_size: -; v_call: TRBV5-1; d_call: -; j_call: TRBJ2-4; cdr3_nt: TGCGCCAGCAGCGAGCCCACAGAAAACATTCAGTACTTC; cdr3_aa: CASSEPTENIQYF
clone_size: -; v_call: TRBV20-1; d_call: TRBD1; j_call: TRBJ2-5; cdr3_nt: TGCAGTGCTAGAGATTCGGGCAGGGGGCGGCAAGAGACCCAGTACTTC; cdr3_aa: CSARDSGRGRQETQYF
clone_size: -; v_call: TRBV5-8; d_call: -; j_call: TRBJ2-1; cdr3_nt: TGTGCCAGCAGCTCGTGGGTCTACAATGAGCAGTTCTTC; cdr3_aa: CASSSWVYNEQFF
clone_size: few; v_call: TRBV6-5; d_call: -; j_call: TRBJ2-3; cdr3_nt: TGTGCCAGCAGGGGCAAGGACAGATACGCGTATTTT; cdr3_aa: CASRGKDRYAYF
clone_size: -; v_call: TRBV4-3; d_call: -; j_call: TRBJ2-7; cdr3_nt: TGCGCCAGACGCCAGACTAGGATCTCCTACGAGCAGTACTTC; cdr3_aa: CARRQTRISYEQYF
clone_size: -; v_call: TRBV6-1; d_call: -; j_call: TRBJ2-1; cdr3_nt: TGTGCCAGCAGTGAACTAGTGTATCCCTACAATGAGCAGTTCTTC; cdr3_aa: CASSELVYPYNEQFF
clone_size: -; v_call: TRBV5-1; d_call: -; j_call: TRBJ2-4; cdr3_nt: TGCGCCAACACAGGCGACCTAGCCAAAAACATTCAGTACTTC; cdr3_aa: CANTGDLAKNIQYF
clone_size: -; v_call: TRBV2; d_call: TRBD2; j_call: TRBJ2-5; cdr3_nt: TGTGCCAGCAGGTTAGCGGGAGCCCCAGGAGAGACCCAGTACTTC; cdr3_aa: CASRLAGAPGETQYF
clone_size: -; v_call: TRBV18; d_call: TRBD2; j_call: TRBJ2-7; cdr3_nt: TGTGCCAGCTCACCAGTGGGAGGGGCAGAAACCTACGAGCAGTACTTC; cdr3_aa: CASSPVGGAETYEQYF
clone_size: -; v_call: TRBV7-8; d_call: -; j_call: TRBJ2-3; cdr3_nt: TGTGCCAGCAGCTCCTACACTGGCAGATACGCGTATTTT; cdr3_aa: CASSSYTGRYAYF
clone_size: many; v_call: TRBV28; d_call: TRBD2; j_call: TRBJ2-7; cdr3_nt: TGTGCCAGCAGTCCTATACAGAGCGGGAGCCGCGAGCAGTACTTC; cdr3_aa: CASSPIQSGSREQYF
clone_size: -; v_call: TRBV24-1; d_call: TRBD2; j_call: TRBJ2-3; cdr3_nt: TGTGCCACCAGCCGGGGACTAGCGGGAGGGCCGGGAGATACGCAGTATTTT; cdr3_aa: CATSRGLAGGPGDTQYF
clone_size: many; v_call: TRBV28; d_call: -; j_call: TRBJ1-6; cdr3_nt: TGTGCCAGCGATAACAGGGTTTATAATTCACCCCTCCACTTT; cdr3_aa: CASDNRVYNSPLHF
clone_size: many; v_call: TRBV20-1; d_call: -; j_call: TRBJ2-5; cdr3_nt: TGCAGTGCTAGTCAAGAGACCCAGTACTTC; cdr3_aa: CSASQETQYF
clone_size: few; v_call: TRBV27; d_call: -; j_call: TRBJ2-7; cdr3_nt: TGTGCCAGCAGTTCGGGACTTATCTACGAGCAGTACTTC; cdr3_aa: CASSSGLIYEQYF
clone_size: -; v_call: TRBV2; d_call: TRBD1; j_call: TRBJ1-1; cdr3_nt: TGTGCCAGCGTTGACAGGGGAGTGAACACTGAAGCTTTCTTT; cdr3_aa: CASVDRGVNTEAFF